This TCR beta chain was captured in a study of cytomegalovirus exposure and HLA in healthy donors. Study-level background: Of fewer than 450 genotyped donors, about 80% clustered with self-reported Caucasian donors. Broader study findings: Later analysis reportedly placed an Asian-associated ancestry cluster below the roughly 690-donor mean in N-insertions. Accurate predictions that matched the HLA-A and HLA-B alleles of most subjects were reportedly made from TCR beta sequences.

Turning to this clone: Its antigen is unknown.

Researchers ran the PCR with 60 Vbeta and 13 Jbeta primers. Produced via immunoSEQ multiplex PCR; TCRdb's table is partial and in-frame only. The table includes 100,000 to 150,000 clones, about 86% detected once. Germline CDR1 is MNHNS and CDR2 is SASEGT. V gave up 8 bases and J gave up 4 bases; unmatched junction bases: 8. The CDR3 loop spans 14 amino acids. The sample consisted of PBMCs. The source of this sequence is a woman aged 30 to 39 in good health and CMV-seronegative. The chain uses TRBV6-1 and TRBJ2-7, with 10 bases lining up with TRBD2. The CDR3 sequence is CASGRTSGEYEQYF. CDR3 coding DNA: TGTGCCAGCGGCAGAACTAGCGGGGAATACGAGCAGTACTTC.